The 24 T cell receptor beta chains below were found in one sample sequenced in a study of sequential checkpoint blockade in melanoma. Here immunoSEQ multiplex PCR was the method, and the copy in TCRdb shows in-frame clones only, minus some. The data show 18,000 or so clones, roughly two thirds seen once. Treatment defined: randomized to nivolumab then ipilimumab (arm A) or the reverse (arm B). Source: CD8+ T cells sorted from blood (inferred from file names), taken from a patient given nivolumab and ipilimumab in sequence. These TCRs come from a human donor with melanoma.

This clone has only one observation. This chain uses TRBV7-8 with TRBJ2-4, with TRBD2 matching 10 bases. Germline CDR1 SGHVS, CDR2 FQNEAQ. The CDR3 is made up of 18 amino acids. V trimming: 1 base; J trimming: 3 bases; junction bases outside the gene matches: 9. CDR3 coding DNA: TGTGCCAGCAGCTTAGAACTAGCGGGATTGACTATCAAAAACATTCAGTACTTC. This gives the protein CASSLELAGLTIKNIQYF.

This clone was counted only a few times. The chain has TRBV5-5 and TRBJ2-1, with TRBD2 identical over 16 bases. This CDR3 is built from 17 residues. The germline gives CDR1 SGHKS, CDR2 YYEKEE (reference sequence). Trimming took 4 bases from V and 10 from J; bases not matched to a gene: 11. CDR3 in DNA: TGTGCCAGCAGCCAAGAAGGGACTAGCGGGGGGGCATTGGAGCAGTTCTTC. As protein: CASSQEGTSGGALEQFF.

The V and J genes are TRBV9 and TRBJ2-7; tentatively, D is TRBD1 (6 bases). The length of the CDR3 is 13 residues. Germline CDR1 and CDR2: SGDLS and YYNGEE. Trimming left V 3 bases short and J 5 bases short, with 12 bases between. The CDR3 DNA reads TGTGCCAGCAGCGGAGGGACACCGAACGAGCAGTACTTC. Its protein product is CASSGGTPNEQYF.

The chain combines TRBV5-6 with TRBJ1-2; unclear D gene. The CDR3 has 14 amino acids. V dropped 0 bases and J dropped 4 bases, with 10 bases sitting between them. Germline loops: CDR1 SGHDT, CDR2 YYEEEE. CDR3 residues: CASSLARPLYGYTF. The DNA of the CDR3 is TGTGCCAGCAGCTTGGCCAGGCCCCTCTATGGCTACACCTTC. Complete variable domain (other parts from reference TRBV5-6 and TRBJ1-2): DAGVTQSPTHLIKTRGQQVTLRCSPKSGHDTVSWYQQALGQGPQFIFQYYEEEERQRGNFPDRFSGHQFPNYSSELNVNALLLGDSALYLCASSLARPLYGYTFGSGTRLTVV.

Concerning this clone itself: The identical CDR3 is also encoded by other nucleotide sequences in the sample. The rearrangement links TRBV6-6 to TRBJ2-7; the match to TRBD1 covers 8 bases. CDR3 length: 14 amino acids. V lost 2 bases to trimming and J lost 4 bases; unmatched junction nucleotides: 4. Germline V gene sequence: CDR1 MNHNY, CDR2 SVGAGI (reference sequence). CDR3 DNA sequence: TGTGCCAGCAGTTACGGCCAGGGGGCTTACGAGCAGTACTTC. Protein product: CASSYGQGAYEQYF.

The chain links TRBV11-3 to TRBJ2-7; 9 nucleotides align to TRBD2. The V segment lost 5 bases and the J segment 6 bases; nucleotides outside the gene matches: 5. CDR3 length: 13 residues. The germline V gene encodes CDR1 SGHNT and CDR2 YENEEA. CDR3 DNA sequence: TGTGCCAGCAGCCCCGGACTAGCGAGCGAGCAGTACTTC. This translates into CASSPGLASEQYF.

This rearrangement joins TRBV14 to TRBJ2-5; D may be TRBD1 (6 bases). The DNA matches TRBJ2-7 better at its end, which makes the J call doubtful. The CDR3 is 13 residues long. Germline CDR1 SGHDN, CDR2 FVKESK. The CDR3 loop is CASSQAGVYEQYF. The CDR3 coding sequence is TGTGCCAGCAGCCAAGCAGGGGTATACGAGCAGTACTTC.

This chain connects TRBV7-3 to TRBJ1-1; TRBD1 aligns across 7 bases. Germline lookup yields CDR1 SGHTA and CDR2 FQGTGA. The CDR3 length is 14 residues. V trimming: 5 bases; J trimming: 3 bases; junction bases outside the gene matches: 6. The CDR3 DNA follows: TGTGCCAGCAGCCTCCGACAGGGTCACACTGAAGCTTTCTTT. Its protein is CASSLRQGHTEAFF.

The genes are TRBV9 and TRBJ2-5, with 9 bases that match TRBD2. The CDR3 runs 15 residues. Germline lookup yields CDR1 SGDLS and CDR2 YYNGEE. V was pared by 3 bases and J by 5 bases, with 8 bases of the junction left unmatched. The CDR3 DNA follows: TGTGCCAGCAGCGAAGGGACTAGCAGGATCGAGACCCAGTACTTC. Translation gives CASSEGTSRIETQYF.

The chain carries TRBV30 and TRBJ2-7; 7 positions agree with TRBD2. V was pared by 4 bases and J by 2 bases, with 11 bases of the junction left unmatched. This CDR3 is built from 15 residues. Germline assignment: CDR1 GTSNPN and CDR2 SVGIG (reference sequence). As DNA, the CDR3 is TGTGCCTGGACCCCATCGGGAGGACCGGCCTACGAGCAGTACTTC. Translation: CAWTPSGGPAYEQYF.

V and J are TRBV6-5 and TRBJ2-1; tentatively, D is TRBD2 (5 bases). Trimming left V 0 bases short and J 9 bases short, with 9 bases between. The germline V gene has CDR1 MNHEY and CDR2 SVGAGI. This CDR3 region has 13 residues. CDR3 nucleotides: TGTGCCAGCAGTTACTCGGGAGAGGGTGAGCAGTTCTTC. This gives the protein CASSYSGEGEQFF.

This clone has more than one count but fewer than ten. The germline gene is not matched at one end of the junction; a read error may be the cause. The genes are TRBV14 and TRBJ2-1, with 12 bases aligning to TRBD2. The CDR3 has 15 residues. Germline V lookup: CDR1 SGHDN, CDR2 FVKESK. The CDR3 is CASSQGTSGYNEQFF. CDR3 nucleotides: TGTGCCAGCAGTCAAGGGACTAGCGGGTACAATGAGCAGTTCTTC.

This clone was picked up a small number of times. The chain employs TRBV4-3 and TRBJ1-1; a possible D gene is TRBD1 (6 bases). The germline CDR1 and CDR2 sequences are LGHNA and YSLEER. The ends were cut back, 4 bases at V and 2 bases at J, with 11 bases in the middle. The CDR3 sequence is 14 residues long. CDR3 region: CASSRLDSNTEAFF. The CDR3, as DNA: TGCGCCAGCAGCCGCCTGGACAGCAACACTGAAGCTTTCTTT.

In regard to this clone: A read error may account for a junction end that differs from germline. DNA of the CDR3: TGTGCCGGCAGTTTAGTGCAGTTATATAATTCACCCCTCCACTTT. This sequence encodes CAGSLVQLYNSPLHF. The rearrangement uses TRBV27 and TRBJ1-6, with D hard to call. This CDR3 has 15 residues. CDR1 is MNHEY, CDR2 SMNVEV, per germline (reference sequence).

The V call is TRBV4-3, the J call TRBJ2-3; 10 nucleotides align to TRBD1. There are 17 residues in the CDR3. V was pared by 3 bases and J by 3 bases, with 9 bases of the junction left unmatched. Germline V gives CDR1 LGHNA, CDR2 YSLEER. The CDR3 DNA reads TGCGCCAGCAGCCAGAGCGGGACAGGGGTACGGACAGATACGCAGTATTTT. This codes for CASSQSGTGVRTDTQYF.

By share, this clone ranks as medium-sized. The J gene is TRBJ2-7, the V gene TRBV7-9, with 14 nucleotides matching TRBD2. The CDR3 consists of 16 residues. Germline loops: CDR1 SEHNR, CDR2 FQNEAQ (reference sequence). Trimming removed 7 bases from V and 2 bases from J; junction bases left unmatched: 7. CDR3 in DNA: TGTGCCAGCAACTCAGGGGGACTAGCGGGAGCCTACGAGCAGTACTTC. Translating it yields CASNSGGLAGAYEQYF. Full variable domain (rest looked up from reference TRBV7-9 and TRBJ2-7): DTGVSQNPRHKITKRGQNVTFRCDPISEHNRLYWYRQTLGQGPEFLTYFQNEAQLEKSRLLSDRFSAERPKGSFSTLEIQRTEQGDSAMYLCASNSGGLAGAYEQYFGPGTRLTVT.

The chain carries TRBV5-6 and TRBJ2-7; D may be TRBD1 (6 bases). The CDR3 has 16 residues. The germline V gene has CDR1 SGHDT and CDR2 YYEEEE. V lost 1 base to trimming and J lost 0 bases, with 14 bases between them. The CDR3 DNA follows: TGTGCCAGCAGCTTGTCTGACAGGCCCGCCTCCTACGAGCAGTACTTC. Its protein is CASSLSDRPASYEQYF.

The V and J genes are TRBV13 and TRBJ2-7, with D perhaps TRBD2 (5 bases). The CDR3 sequence is 13 residues long. V was trimmed by 5 bases and J by 2 bases, leaving 10 bases between them. Germline V CDR1 and CDR2: PRHDT, FYEKMQ (reference sequence). As DNA, the CDR3 is TGTGCCAGCAGCCACCCGGGGACCTACGAGCAGTACTTC. Translation gives CASSHPGTYEQYF.

CDR3 loop: CASSSIAGGFDEQFF. The CDR3 region has the DNA TGTGCCAGCAGCTCCATAGCGGGGGGGTTCGATGAGCAGTTCTTC. J is TRBJ2-1 and V is TRBV7-9; the match to TRBD2 covers 11 bases. Germline loops: CDR1 SEHNR, CDR2 FQNEAQ (reference sequence). With V trimmed by 4 bases and J by 8 bases, 7 bases remained unmatched. The CDR3 is 15 residues long.

This sequence joins TRBV5-5 and TRBJ2-1; 7 bases agree with TRBD1. CDR1 and CDR2 from the germline V gene are SGHKS and YYEKEE (reference sequence). J gave up 4 bases and V 0 bases, and 4 bases lay outside the gene matches. The CDR3 length is 15 residues. CDR3 DNA: TGTGCCAGCAGCTTGGAGGGGACAGTTTACAATGAGCAGTTCTTC. Its translation is CASSLEGTVYNEQFF.

The chain links TRBV5-1 to TRBJ1-1; TRBD1 aligns across 9 bases. This CDR3 spans 15 amino acids. J gave up 4 bases and V 1 base, and 5 bases lay outside the gene matches. The germline gives CDR1 SGHRS, CDR2 YFSETQ. CDR3 bases: TGCGCCAGCAGCTTGACAGGGACAGGGAGCACTGAAGCTTTCTTT. Translating gives CASSLTGTGSTEAFF.

As concerns this clone: Because the CDR3's place on the DNA is in doubt, the DNA is left out and the CDR3 is given as listed by TCRdb. The gene calls are TRBV2 and TRBJ2-1; the D segment call TRBD1 is taken from the table without a DNA check. The CDR3 sequence runs 16 residues, both termini included. Germline loops: CDR1 SNHLY, CDR2 FYNNEI. CDR3 sequence: CASSFFGQASYNEQFF.

The CDR3, as DNA: TGTGCCAGCAGTCCGTCCACAGGGGGTAATCAGCCCCAGCATTTT. Protein sequence: CASSPSTGGNQPQHF. V is TRBV27 and J is TRBJ1-5, with 8 bases matching TRBD1. The CDR3 extends over 15 amino acids. Trimming at V came to 5 bases and at J to 4 bases, leaving 7 bases not matched to a gene. Germline V lookup: CDR1 MNHEY, CDR2 SMNVEV (reference sequence).

The chain has TRBV9 and TRBJ2-3; possible D gene TRBD2, 6 bases. The CDR3 has 13 amino acids. The germline V and J ends were trimmed by 3 bases and 4 bases, with 9 bases remaining between them. The V gene's germline CDR1 is SGDLS and CDR2 YYNGEE. The CDR3 nucleotides read TGTGCCAGCAGCGCCGGGAGCTCAGATACGCAGTATTTT. This encodes CASSAGSSDTQYF.